This T cell receptor (beta chain) was observed in a study of blood T cell repertoires in COVID-19. Overall study: T cells, B-cell-depleted T cells, or PBMCs supplied cDNA or gDNA.

CDR1 and CDR2 (germline): SNHLY, FYNNEI. Trimming at V came to 4 bases and at J to 7 bases, leaving 9 bases not matched to a gene. There are 15 residues in the CDR3. The repertoire was sequenced with immunoSEQ multiplex PCR; TCRdb's copy has only in-frame clones and lacks some. The sample carries some 39,000 clones, 76% recorded once. This sequence joins TRBV2 and TRBJ1-2; 10 nucleotides agree with TRBD1. What was sequenced was peripheral blood. The receptor was isolated from a man older than 75 with acute or convalescent COVID-19. The CDR3 DNA reads as TGTGCCAGCAGTGGACAGGACAGGGGGGAGGGTGGCTACACCTTC. Amino acids: CASSGQDRGEGGYTF.